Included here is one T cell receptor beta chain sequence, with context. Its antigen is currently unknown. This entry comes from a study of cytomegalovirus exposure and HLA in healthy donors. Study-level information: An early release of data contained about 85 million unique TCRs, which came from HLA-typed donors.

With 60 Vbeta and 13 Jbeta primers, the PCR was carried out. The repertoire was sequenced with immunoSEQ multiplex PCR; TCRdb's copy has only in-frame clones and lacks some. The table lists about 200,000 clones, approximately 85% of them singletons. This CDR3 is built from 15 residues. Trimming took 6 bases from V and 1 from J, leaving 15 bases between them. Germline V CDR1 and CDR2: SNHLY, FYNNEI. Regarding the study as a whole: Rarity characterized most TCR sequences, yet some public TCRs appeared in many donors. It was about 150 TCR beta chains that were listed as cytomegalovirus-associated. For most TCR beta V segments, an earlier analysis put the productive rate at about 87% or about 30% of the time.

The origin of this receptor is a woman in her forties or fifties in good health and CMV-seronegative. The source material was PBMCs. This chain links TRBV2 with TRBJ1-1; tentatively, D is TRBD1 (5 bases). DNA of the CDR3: TGTGCCAGCAGCCCCAGGGCCACAGGGAACACTGAAGCTTTCTTT. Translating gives CASSPRATGNTEAFF.